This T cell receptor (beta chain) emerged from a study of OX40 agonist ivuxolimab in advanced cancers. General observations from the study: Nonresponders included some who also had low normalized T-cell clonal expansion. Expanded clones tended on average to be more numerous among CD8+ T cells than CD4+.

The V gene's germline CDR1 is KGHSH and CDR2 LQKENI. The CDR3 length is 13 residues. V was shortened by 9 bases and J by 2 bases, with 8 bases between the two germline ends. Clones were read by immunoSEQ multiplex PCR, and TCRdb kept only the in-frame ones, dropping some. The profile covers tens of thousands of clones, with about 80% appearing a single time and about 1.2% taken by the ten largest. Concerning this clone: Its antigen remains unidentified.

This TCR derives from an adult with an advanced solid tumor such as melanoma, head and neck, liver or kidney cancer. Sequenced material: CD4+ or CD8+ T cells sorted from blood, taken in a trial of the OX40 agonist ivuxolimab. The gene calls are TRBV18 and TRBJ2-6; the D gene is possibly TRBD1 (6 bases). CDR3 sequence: CASYRAGANVLTF. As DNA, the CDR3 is TGTGCCAGTTACAGGGCTGGGGCCAACGTCCTGACTTTC. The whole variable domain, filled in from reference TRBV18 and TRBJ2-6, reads NAGVMQNPRHLVRRRGQEARLRCSPMKGHSHVYWYRQLPEEGLKFMVYLQKENIIDESGMPKERFSAEFPKEGPSILRIQQVVRGDSAAYFCASYRAGANVLTFGAGSRLTVL.